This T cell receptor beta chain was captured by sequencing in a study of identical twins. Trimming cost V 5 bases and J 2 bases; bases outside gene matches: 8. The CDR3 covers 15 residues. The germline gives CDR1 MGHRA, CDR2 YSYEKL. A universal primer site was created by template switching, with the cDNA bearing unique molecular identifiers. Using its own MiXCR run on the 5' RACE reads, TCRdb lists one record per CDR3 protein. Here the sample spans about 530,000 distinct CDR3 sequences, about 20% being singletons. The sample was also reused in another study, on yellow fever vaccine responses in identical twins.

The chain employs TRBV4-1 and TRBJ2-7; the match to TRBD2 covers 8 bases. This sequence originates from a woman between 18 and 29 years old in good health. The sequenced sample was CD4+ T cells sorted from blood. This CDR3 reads CASSSLSGMPYEQYF. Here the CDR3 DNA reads TGCGCCAGCAGCTCCCTTAGCGGGATGCCCTACGAGCAGTACTTC.